A selection of T cell receptor beta chains follows, all from one sample in a study of T cell clones after liver transplantation. Here immunoSEQ multiplex PCR was the method, and the copy in TCRdb shows in-frame clones only, minus some. Of roughly 80,000 clones listed, roughly four fifths are singletons. The sequences come from CD4+ T cells from blood, collected approximately 45 months after liver transplant. These receptors were collected from a human patient who received a liver transplant. Certain T cells may be donor cells from the graft. CDR3s include the opening cysteine and the closing phenylalanine or tryptophan. Each record gives: clone size, V gene, D gene, J gene, CDR3 DNA, CDR3 protein. D genes are given only for firm matches. Clone size is shown for a subset of rows, as once, few, many or a class of expanded clone.

abundance: NA; v_gene: TRBV5-6; d_gene: NA; j_gene: TRBJ2-1; CDR3nt: TGTGCCAGCAGCTTGTTTAATGAGCAGTTCTTC; CDR3aa: CASSLFNEQFF
abundance: NA; v_gene: TRBV28; d_gene: TRBD1; j_gene: TRBJ2-3; CDR3nt: TGTGCCAGCACCCCTCGAGGACAGGGGCCAGATACGCAGTATTTT; CDR3aa: CASTPRGQGPDTQYF
abundance: NA; v_gene: TRBV4-1; d_gene: TRBD2; j_gene: TRBJ2-1; CDR3nt: TGCGCCAGCAGCCAGAGCCTGACTAGCTTCCGCAATGAGCAGTTCTTC; CDR3aa: CASSQSLTSFRNEQFF
abundance: NA; v_gene: TRBV5-1; d_gene: TRBD1; j_gene: TRBJ2-2; CDR3nt: TGCGCCAGCAGCCGTGACAGGGGAGGCACCGGGGAGCTGTTTTTT; CDR3aa: CASSRDRGGTGELFF
abundance: NA; v_gene: TRBV28; d_gene: TRBD1; j_gene: TRBJ1-2; CDR3nt: TGTGCCAGCAGTCGTCCCGGGACAGGGAACTATGGCTACACCTTC; CDR3aa: CASSRPGTGNYGYTF
abundance: NA; v_gene: TRBV5-1; d_gene: TRBD2; j_gene: TRBJ2-2; CDR3nt: TGCGCCAGCAGTTCCACCCGGGGGGGTAAGGCCGGGGAGCTGTTTTTT; CDR3aa: CASSSTRGGKAGELFF
abundance: NA; v_gene: TRBV4-1; d_gene: TRBD2; j_gene: TRBJ2-1; CDR3nt: TGCGCCAGCAGACGCGGACTAGCGGGAGGGCGATACAATGAGCAGTTCTTC; CDR3aa: CASRRGLAGGRYNEQFF
abundance: NA; v_gene: TRBV19; d_gene: NA; j_gene: TRBJ2-6; CDR3nt: TGTGCCAGTCGACCTTCTGGGGCCAACGTCCTGACTTTC; CDR3aa: CASRPSGANVLTF
abundance: NA; v_gene: TRBV18; d_gene: NA; j_gene: TRBJ2-5; CDR3nt: TGTGCCAGCTCACCAAGATGGGGGGCGGACGAGACCCAGTACTTC; CDR3aa: CASSPRWGADETQYF
abundance: NA; v_gene: TRBV5-6; d_gene: TRBD2; j_gene: TRBJ2-5; CDR3nt: TGTGCCAGCCACACGTGGGACTATAAAGAGACCCAGTACTTC; CDR3aa: CASHTWDYKETQYF
abundance: few; v_gene: TRBV21-1; d_gene: NA; j_gene: TRBJ2-4; CDR3nt: TGTGCCAGCAGCAAAACCGGGACTAGCGGGAAAATAGCCAAAAACATTCAGTACTTC; CDR3aa: CASSKTGTSGKIAKNIQYF
abundance: NA; v_gene: TRBV28; d_gene: NA; j_gene: TRBJ2-7; CDR3nt: TGTGCCAGCAGTGTGGGGGTTCCTTCCTACGAGCAGTACTTC; CDR3aa: CASSVGVPSYEQYF
abundance: once; v_gene: TRBV29-1; d_gene: TRBD2; j_gene: TRBJ2-2; CDR3nt: TGCAGCGCAGGGGATAGCGGGAGTGGAACCGGGGAGCTGTTTTTT; CDR3aa: CSAGDSGSGTGELFF
abundance: once; v_gene: TRBV6-5; d_gene: NA; j_gene: TRBJ2-7; CDR3nt: TGTGCCAGCAGTTACTCGACTGGGGGGCTGTACGAGCAGTACTTC; CDR3aa: CASSYSTGGLYEQYF
abundance: once; v_gene: TRBV7-9; d_gene: TRBD2; j_gene: TRBJ2-7; CDR3nt: TGTGCCAGCAGCCTAAGCGGGAGCGGGGCGGGCTACGAGCAGTACTTC; CDR3aa: CASSLSGSGAGYEQYF
abundance: few; v_gene: TRBV7-3; d_gene: NA; j_gene: TRBJ2-3; CDR3nt: TGTGCCAGCAGCTTAGCTCGCCAGGCAGATACGCAGTATTTT; CDR3aa: CASSLARQADTQYF
abundance: NA; v_gene: TRBV5-8; d_gene: NA; j_gene: TRBJ2-5; CDR3nt: TGTGCCAGCAGCTTGGCCGGGGCGAGAGGGGAGACCCAGTACTTC; CDR3aa: CASSLAGARGETQYF
abundance: once; v_gene: TRBV28; d_gene: NA; j_gene: TRBJ1-5; CDR3nt: TGTGCCAGCAGTTTGATAAACAACTTTCAGCCCCAGCATTTT; CDR3aa: CASSLINNFQPQHF
abundance: NA; v_gene: TRBV6-6; d_gene: NA; j_gene: TRBJ2-7; CDR3nt: TGTGCCCACCCTGGGGGGTGGTACGAGCAGTACTTC; CDR3aa: CAHPGGWYEQYF
abundance: NA; v_gene: TRBV18; d_gene: NA; j_gene: TRBJ2-7; CDR3nt: TGTGCCAGCTCCCTCAAAGGGGCCTCCTACGAGCAGTACTTC; CDR3aa: CASSLKGASYEQYF
abundance: NA; v_gene: TRBV9; d_gene: NA; j_gene: TRBJ1-5; CDR3nt: TGTGCCAGCAGCGCTGGGGGTTTCAATCAGCCCCAGCATTTT; CDR3aa: CASSAGGFNQPQHF
abundance: NA; v_gene: TRBV19; d_gene: TRBD2; j_gene: TRBJ2-1; CDR3nt: TGTGCCAGTAGGACCGGGACTAGCGGGAGGGCCTATGAGCAGTTCTTC; CDR3aa: CASRTGTSGRAYEQFF
abundance: NA; v_gene: TRBV5-1; d_gene: TRBD2; j_gene: TRBJ2-1; CDR3nt: TGCGCCAGCAGCTTGATCCCTAGCGGGAGAGGTGAGCAGTTCTTC; CDR3aa: CASSLIPSGRGEQFF
abundance: NA; v_gene: TRBV5-5; d_gene: TRBD1; j_gene: TRBJ1-5; CDR3nt: TGTGCCAGCAGCTCACAGGGGTCTAGCAATCAGCCCCAGCATTTT; CDR3aa: CASSSQGSSNQPQHF
abundance: NA; v_gene: TRBV28; d_gene: NA; j_gene: TRBJ1-1; CDR3nt: TGTGCCAGCAGCTGGGGGGTAAGGACTGAAGCTTTCTTT; CDR3aa: CASSWGVRTEAFF
abundance: NA; v_gene: TRBV6-5; d_gene: TRBD2; j_gene: TRBJ2-5; CDR3nt: TGTGCCAGCAGTTTGACTAGCGCTCAAGAGACCCAGTACTTC; CDR3aa: CASSLTSAQETQYF
abundance: NA; v_gene: TRBV27; d_gene: NA; j_gene: TRBJ2-2; CDR3nt: TGTGCCAGCTGGACAGTGAACACCGGGGAGCTGTTTTTT; CDR3aa: CASWTVNTGELFF
abundance: NA; v_gene: TRBV5-4; d_gene: NA; j_gene: TRBJ1-1; CDR3nt: TGTGCCAGCAGCTCCCGTGGGTGGGGATCCGAAGCTTTCTTT; CDR3aa: CASSSRGWGSEAFF
abundance: NA; v_gene: TRBV28; d_gene: NA; j_gene: TRBJ2-5; CDR3nt: TGTGCCAGCACCCTGATGAGCGGGCCACAAGAGACCCAGTACTTC; CDR3aa: CASTLMSGPQETQYF
abundance: once; v_gene: TRBV29-1; d_gene: TRBD2; j_gene: TRBJ2-3; CDR3nt: TGCAGCGTTAGGGCTAGCGGAAACACAGATACGCAGTATTTT; CDR3aa: CSVRASGNTDTQYF
abundance: NA; v_gene: TRBV7-2; d_gene: TRBD1; j_gene: TRBJ2-5; CDR3nt: TGTGCCAGCAGCCCAGCTAACAGGGGGGTGGAGACCCAGTACTTC; CDR3aa: CASSPANRGVETQYF
abundance: once; v_gene: TRBV7-9; d_gene: NA; j_gene: TRBJ2-7; CDR3nt: TGTGCCAGCAGCCGCCGCTCATCAGGGGTATCGGTCTACGAGCAGTACTTC; CDR3aa: CASSRRSSGVSVYEQYF
abundance: NA; v_gene: TRBV6-1; d_gene: NA; j_gene: TRBJ2-1; CDR3nt: TGTGCCAGCAGTGATTGGGGCTCCGGCTCCTACAATGAGCAGTTCTTC; CDR3aa: CASSDWGSGSYNEQFF
abundance: NA; v_gene: TRBV5-1; d_gene: NA; j_gene: TRBJ1-2; CDR3nt: TGCGCCAGCAGCTTAATCAGTATGGGCAGGGACGACTATGGCTACACCTTC; CDR3aa: CASSLISMGRDDYGYTF
abundance: once; v_gene: TRBV6-5; d_gene: TRBD2; j_gene: TRBJ2-5; CDR3nt: TGTGCCAGCAGGGGGGGGGAGACCCAGTACTTC; CDR3aa: CASRGGETQYF
abundance: NA; v_gene: TRBV11-2; d_gene: NA; j_gene: TRBJ2-5; CDR3nt: TGTGCCAGCAGCTTAGTTGGCGGGAGACAGGAGTGGGAGACCCAGTACTTC; CDR3aa: CASSLVGGRQEWETQYF
abundance: NA; v_gene: TRBV28; d_gene: NA; j_gene: TRBJ2-7; CDR3nt: TGTGCCAGCATCTCTCCCGGGAGCTCCTACGAGCAGTACTTC; CDR3aa: CASISPGSSYEQYF
abundance: NA; v_gene: TRBV7-9; d_gene: TRBD1; j_gene: TRBJ1-5; CDR3nt: TGTGCCAGCAGCCCCGGGACAGGCCAAGGGCCCCAGCATTTT; CDR3aa: CASSPGTGQGPQHF
abundance: NA; v_gene: TRBV5-1; d_gene: NA; j_gene: TRBJ2-5; CDR3nt: TGCGCCAGCAGCTTGTTTAGACAGCTTCAAGAGACCCAGTACTTC; CDR3aa: CASSLFRQLQETQYF
abundance: NA; v_gene: TRBV30; d_gene: NA; j_gene: TRBJ1-5; CDR3nt: TGTGCCTGGAGAATCGGGGATCAGCCCCAGCATTTT; CDR3aa: CAWRIGDQPQHF
abundance: NA; v_gene: TRBV20-1; d_gene: TRBD1; j_gene: TRBJ1-1; CDR3nt: TGCAGTGCCACTGGACAGGACAGGACTTTCTTT; CDR3aa: CSATGQDRTFF
abundance: NA; v_gene: TRBV7-2; d_gene: NA; j_gene: TRBJ2-3; CDR3nt: TGTGCCAGCAGCTTATTGGGAGATACGCAGTATTTT; CDR3aa: CASSLLGDTQYF
abundance: NA; v_gene: TRBV19; d_gene: NA; j_gene: TRBJ1-5; CDR3nt: TGTGCCAGTAGTACCAACACTCGGTTCGGTCAGCCCCAGCATTTT; CDR3aa: CASSTNTRFGQPQHF
abundance: NA; v_gene: TRBV10-2; d_gene: NA; j_gene: TRBJ1-1; CDR3nt: TGCGCCAGCAGGCAAACAGGGCTGAACACTGAAGCTTTCTTT; CDR3aa: CASRQTGLNTEAFF
abundance: NA; v_gene: TRBV7-9; d_gene: NA; j_gene: TRBJ1-1; CDR3nt: TGTGCCAGCAAGGTTCAGGGGTGGGGCACTGAAGCTTTCTTT; CDR3aa: CASKVQGWGTEAFF
abundance: NA; v_gene: TRBV6-1; d_gene: NA; j_gene: TRBJ2-5; CDR3nt: TGTGCCAGCAGTGAAGCAGGCCAGGGCCAGCAGTACTTC; CDR3aa: CASSEAGQGQQYF
abundance: NA; v_gene: TRBV10-3; d_gene: NA; j_gene: TRBJ1-2; CDR3nt: TGTGCCATCAGTGTCGAGGGGAACTATGGCTACACCTTC; CDR3aa: CAISVEGNYGYTF
abundance: once; v_gene: TRBV2; d_gene: NA; j_gene: TRBJ2-3; CDR3nt: TGTGCCAGTCCTAGCACAGATACGCAGTATTTT; CDR3aa: CASPSTDTQYF
abundance: NA; v_gene: TRBV5-4; d_gene: NA; j_gene: TRBJ1-3; CDR3nt: TGTGCCAGCAGCTTCGGACGGAACGGAAACACCATATATTTT; CDR3aa: CASSFGRNGNTIYF